The clone carrying this TCR beta chain was recorded at least ten times. Its cognate antigen is unknown. With V trimmed by 1 base and J by 8 bases, 10 bases remained unmatched. CDR3 size: 15 residues. Per germline, CDR1 DFQATT and CDR2 SNEGSKA (reference sequence). These data belong to a study of neurological immune-mediated disorders. Study results and limitations: Neither clinical nor MRI features were associated with the multiple sclerosis repertoire cluster.

In TCRdb, the 5' RACE reads were re-called with MiXCR into one record per CDR3 protein. The profile shows under 60,000 distinct CDR3 sequences, over 3% of them singletons. The sample consisted of PBMCs. This TCR was sampled from a man in his forties or fifties with multiple sclerosis. V is TRBV20-1 and J is TRBJ2-1, with 8 nucleotides matching TRBD2. DNA for the CDR3: TGCAGTGCTAGAGCCGAGGTAGCGGGAATGGATGAGCAGTTCTTC. Its protein product is CSARAEVAGMDEQFF.